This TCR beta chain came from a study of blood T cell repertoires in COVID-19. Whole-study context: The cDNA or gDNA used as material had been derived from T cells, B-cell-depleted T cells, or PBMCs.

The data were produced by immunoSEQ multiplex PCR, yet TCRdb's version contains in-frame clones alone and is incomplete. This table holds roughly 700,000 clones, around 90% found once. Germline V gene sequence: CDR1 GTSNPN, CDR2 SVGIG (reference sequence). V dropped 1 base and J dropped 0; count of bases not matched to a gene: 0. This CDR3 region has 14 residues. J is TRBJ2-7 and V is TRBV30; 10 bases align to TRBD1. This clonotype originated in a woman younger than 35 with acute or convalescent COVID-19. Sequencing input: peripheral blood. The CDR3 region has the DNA TGTGCCTGGAGTGGGACAGGGGGCTCCTACGAGCAGTACTTC. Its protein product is CAWSGTGGSYEQYF.